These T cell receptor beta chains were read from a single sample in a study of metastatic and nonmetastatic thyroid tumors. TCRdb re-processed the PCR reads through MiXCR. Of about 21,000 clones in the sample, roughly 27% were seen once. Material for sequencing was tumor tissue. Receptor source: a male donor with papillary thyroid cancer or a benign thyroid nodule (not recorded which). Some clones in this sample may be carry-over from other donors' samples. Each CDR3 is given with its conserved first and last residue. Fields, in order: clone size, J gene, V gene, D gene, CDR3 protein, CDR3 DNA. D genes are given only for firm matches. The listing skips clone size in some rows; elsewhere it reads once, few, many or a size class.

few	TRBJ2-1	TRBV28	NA	CASSLLQGGSNEQFF	TGTGCCAGCAGTTTACTGCAAGGCGGTTCCAATGAGCAGTTCTTC
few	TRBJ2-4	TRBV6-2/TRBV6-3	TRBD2	CASSYSEGGYDIQYF	TGTGCCAGCAGTTACTCGGAGGGAGGGTACGACATTCAGTACTTC
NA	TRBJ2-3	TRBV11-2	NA	CASSLGPDVGQYF	TGTGCCAGCAGCTTAGGACCTGATGTGGGGCAGTATTTT
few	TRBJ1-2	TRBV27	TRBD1	CASSFQGAWGGYTF	TGTGCCAGCAGTTTCCAGGGGGCCTGGGGGGGCTACACCTTC
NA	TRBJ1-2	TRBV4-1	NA	CASSRRGLTKEDGYTF	TGCGCCAGCAGCCGAAGGGGCCTCACTAAGGAGGATGGCTACACCTTC
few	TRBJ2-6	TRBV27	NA	CASSPLVGSSGANVLTF	TGTGCCAGCAGTCCCTTGGTCGGAAGCTCTGGGGCCAACGTCCTGACTTTC
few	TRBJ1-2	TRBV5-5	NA	CASSLAQGGYGYTF	TGTGCCAGCAGCTTGGCCCAGGGCGGCTATGGCTACACCTTC
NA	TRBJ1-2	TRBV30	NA	CALLTGNYGYTF	TGTGCCTTACTTACAGGGAACTATGGCTACACCTTC
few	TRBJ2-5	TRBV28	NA	CASSLRGAETQYF	TGTGCCAGCAGTTTAAGGGGGGCGGAGACCCAGTACTTC
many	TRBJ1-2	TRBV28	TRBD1	CASGTGVGYTF	TGTGCCAGCGGGACAGGGGTTGGCTACACCTTC
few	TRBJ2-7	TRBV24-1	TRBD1	CATRTGGEAGEQYF	TGTGCCACCCGGACAGGGGGCGAGGCGGGAGAGCAGTACTTC
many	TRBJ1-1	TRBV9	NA	CASSRDGLNTEAFF	TGTGCCAGCAGCCGGGACGGATTGAACACTGAAGCTTTCTTT
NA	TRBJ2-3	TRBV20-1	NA	CSAIWGGDTQYF	TGCAGTGCTATTTGGGGTGGGGATACGCAGTATTTT
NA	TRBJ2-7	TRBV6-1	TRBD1	CASTWGRGYEQYF	TGTGCCAGCACCTGGGGCAGGGGGTACGAGCAGTACTTC
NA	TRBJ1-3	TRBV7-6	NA	CASSRAGTRGNTIYF	TGTGCCAGCAGCCGAGCCGGGACGCGAGGAAACACCATATATTTT
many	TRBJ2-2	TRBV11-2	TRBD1	CASSFPQGVNTGELFF	TGTGCCAGCAGCTTCCCACAGGGGGTTAACACCGGGGAGCTGTTTTTT
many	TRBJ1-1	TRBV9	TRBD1	CASSVEGGANTEAFF	TGTGCCAGCAGCGTAGAAGGGGGCGCAAACACTGAAGCTTTCTTT
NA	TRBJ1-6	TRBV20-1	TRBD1	CSARPPDRDSSPLHF	TGCAGTGCTAGACCTCCGGACAGGGACAGTTCACCCCTCCACTTT
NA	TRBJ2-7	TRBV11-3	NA	CASSLDGSGFYEQYF	TGTGCCAGCAGCTTAGACGGCTCGGGGTTCTACGAGCAGTACTTC
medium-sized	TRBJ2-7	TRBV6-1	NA	CASSLTSSYEQYF	TGTGCCAGCAGTTTAACTAGTTCCTACGAGCAGTACTTC
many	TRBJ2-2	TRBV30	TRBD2	CAYSHAGATITGELFF	TGTGCCTACTCACACGCGGGAGCTACTATAACCGGGGAGCTGTTTTTT
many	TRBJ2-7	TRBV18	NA	CASSPTGTFSYEQYF	TGTGCCAGCTCACCAACCGGGACATTCTCCTACGAGCAGTACTTC
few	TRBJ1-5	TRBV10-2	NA	CASSQQGGQPQHF	TGCGCCAGCAGTCAACAGGGAGGTCAGCCCCAGCATTTT
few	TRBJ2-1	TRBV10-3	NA	CAISETNPMGQFF	TGTGCCATCAGTGAGACGAACCCTATGGGGCAGTTCTTC
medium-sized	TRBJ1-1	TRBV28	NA	CASSLSTEAFF	TGTGCCAGCAGTTTATCTACTGAAGCTTTCTTT
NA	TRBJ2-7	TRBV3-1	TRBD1	CASSHPGQGSYEQYF	TGTGCCAGCAGCCATCCAGGACAGGGGTCCTACGAGCAGTACTTC
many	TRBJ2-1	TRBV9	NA	CASSVDVAWNEQFF	TGTGCCAGCAGCGTAGATGTAGCCTGGAATGAGCAGTTCTTC
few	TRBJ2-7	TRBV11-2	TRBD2	CASSLGLAGYEQYF	TGTGCCAGCAGCTTAGGTCTAGCGGGCTACGAGCAGTACTTC
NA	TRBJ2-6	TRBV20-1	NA	CSGRDGAGANVLTF	TGCAGTGGTCGAGATGGAGCTGGGGCCAACGTCCTGACTTTC
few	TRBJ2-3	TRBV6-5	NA	CASSYGQGGGDTQYF	TGTGCCAGCAGTTATGGGCAGGGGGGAGGAGATACGCAGTATTTT
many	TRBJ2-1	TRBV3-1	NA	CASSQDPGSHEQFF	TGTGCCAGCAGCCAAGATCCAGGGTCCCATGAGCAGTTCTTC
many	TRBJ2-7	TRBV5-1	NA	CASSFRPLEYF	TGCGCCAGCAGCTTCCGGCCATTGGAGTACTTC
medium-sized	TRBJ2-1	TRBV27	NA	CASQSLLAAYNEQFF	TGTGCCAGCCAGTCGTTACTGGCAGCTTACAATGAGCAGTTCTTC
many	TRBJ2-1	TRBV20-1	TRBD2	CSARDLDYTGLGEYNEQFF	TGCAGTGCTAGAGATTTGGATTATACGGGACTAGGTGAATACAATGAGCAGTTCTTC
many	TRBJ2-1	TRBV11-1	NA	CASSPSGSSYNEQFF	TGTGCCAGCAGCCCCAGTGGTTCTTCCTACAATGAGCAGTTCTTC
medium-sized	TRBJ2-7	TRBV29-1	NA	CSVEMDYQSSYEQYF	TGCAGCGTTGAAATGGACTACCAGAGCTCCTACGAGCAGTACTTC